This TCR beta chain was documented in a study of blood T cell repertoires in COVID-19. Original processing methods: Using reference gene primer amplification, nucleated cell counts were estimated. Profiling relied on immunoSEQ multiplex PCR, and the TCRdb table lists in-frame clones only, not all of them. For V, J and clone size, that table is used; D and trimming come from the DNA. Here the sample spans tens of thousands of clones, 80% to 95% being singletons. This CDR3 has 14 amino acids. Trimming cost V 6 bases and J 7 bases, with 16 bases left between them. Germline values: CDR1 SNHLY, CDR2 FYNNEI.

The J gene is TRBJ1-5, the V gene TRBV2; perhaps TRBD1 as D (5 bases). The TCR sequence derives from a man aged 80 or over with acute or convalescent COVID-19. Material for sequencing was peripheral blood. CDR3 sequence (DNA): TGTGCCAGCAGCGAGGGGACTTCTGGACAGCCCCAGCATTTT. Residues: CASSEGTSGQPQHF.